The 2 T cell receptor beta chains presented below share a single source sample, sequenced in a study of OX40 agonist ivuxolimab in advanced cancers. The table came from immunoSEQ multiplex PCR; TCRdb's copy has only in-frame clones and leaves some out. The data hold approximately 62,000 clones, with approximately 91% observed a single time. The input for sequencing was CD4+ or CD8+ T cells sorted from blood, taken in a trial of the OX40 agonist ivuxolimab. The receptors were sampled from an adult with an advanced solid tumor such as melanoma, head and neck, liver or kidney cancer.

This chain joins TRBV27 and TRBJ1-5; D remains unclear. Germline CDR1 and CDR2: MNHEY and SMNVEV (reference sequence). The CDR3 totals 13 residues. The V end was cut by 4 bases, the J end by 8 bases, with 12 bases between. For the CDR3, the DNA is TGTGCCAGCAGTTCCTCCCGTTGGGAGCCCCAGCATTTT. It specifies CASSSSRWEPQHF.

The chain combines TRBV6-5 with TRBJ1-1, with D unclear. The CDR3 sequence is 15 residues long. V lost 7 bases and J lost 4, with 19 bases in between. Looked up from germline, CDR1 is MNHEY and CDR2 is SVGAGI. The DNA for the CDR3 is TGTGCCAGCAACATGAAGGGCAAAAGGAGCACTGAAGCTTTCTTT. Protein: CASNMKGKRSTEAFF.